These 18 T cell receptor beta chains originate from one sample sequenced in a study of blood T cell repertoires in COVID-19. The repertoire was sequenced with immunoSEQ multiplex PCR; TCRdb's copy has only in-frame clones and lacks some. Among approximately 270,000 clones listed, approximately 86% were seen once. Sequencing was carried out using peripheral blood. All receptors derive from a man aged 80 or over with acute or convalescent COVID-19.

The chain joins TRBV18 to TRBJ2-5; no reliable D call. V was trimmed by 0 bases and J by 5 bases, leaving 10 bases between them. This CDR3 contains 14 residues. Germline CDR1 reads KGHSH; CDR2 reads LQKENI. DNA for the CDR3: TGTGCCAGCTCACCACCGCCCCCGAGGGAGACCCAGTACTTC. Its translation: CASSPPPPRETQYF.

The chain recombines TRBV7-2 with TRBJ1-5; D unclear. V was pared by 5 bases and J by 4 bases, with 9 bases between. Germline values: CDR1 SGHTA, CDR2 FQGNSA. The CDR3 is made up of 13 amino acids. CDR3 nucleotides: TGTGCCAGCAGCCTTGACTGGAATCAGCCCCAGCATTTT. This gives the protein CASSLDWNQPQHF.

The chain employs TRBV7-2 and TRBJ1-6; 9 bases map to TRBD1. CDR1 SGHTA and CDR2 FQGNSA come from the germline V gene. There are 14 residues in the CDR3. V lost 5 bases to trimming and J lost 8 bases; unmatched junction nucleotides: 4. The chain's CDR3 is CASSADRGYSPLHF. DNA of the CDR3: TGTGCCAGCAGCGCAGACAGGGGGTATTCACCCCTCCACTTT.

The chain has TRBV19 and TRBJ1-6, with D possibly being TRBD1 (6 bases). The V and J ends lost 2 bases and 14 bases respectively, with 19 bases between them. CDR1 and CDR2 (germline): LNHDA, SQIVND (reference sequence). CDR3 length: 15 amino acids. CDR3 nucleotides: TGTGCCAGTAGTATAAACGTCGCGGGGGCTAAAGCCCTCCACTTT. It yields the protein CASSINVAGAKALHF.

The chain carries TRBV5-1 and TRBJ1-2; 7 nucleotides align to TRBD1. The CDR3 is 15 residues long. V trimming: 0 bases; J trimming: 4 bases; junction bases outside the gene matches: 6. Germline CDR1 SGHRS, CDR2 YFSETQ. In nucleotides, the CDR3 is TGCGCCAGCAGCTTGGCCCGGGACAGTTTCTATGGCTACACCTTC. Translated, it gives CASSLARDSFYGYTF.

This rearrangement joins TRBV19 to TRBJ1-2; 8 bases map to TRBD1. The junction had 11 bases not matched to a gene; V was cut back by 7 bases and J by 7 bases. Germline V CDR1 and CDR2: LNHDA, SQIVND (reference sequence). This CDR3 region has 14 residues. This CDR3 is CASTTGQGVSGYTF. The CDR3 DNA reads TGTGCCAGTACTACCGGACAGGGAGTCAGTGGCTACACCTTC.

As to this clone: The same CDR3 can be traced to other DNA sequences in this sample. V gene TRBV10-3 combines with J gene TRBJ2-7; 8 bases are shared with TRBD1. Germline CDR1 is ENHRY and CDR2 is SYGVKD. Trimming removed 6 bases from V and 5 bases from J; junction bases left unmatched: 3. This CDR3 region has 12 residues. The CDR3 spells CAIRGTGDEQYF. The DNA of the CDR3 is TGTGCCATCAGGGGGACAGGTGACGAGCAGTACTTC.

The gene calls are TRBV23-1 and TRBJ2-5; 10 bases are a match to TRBD1. TRBV23-1 is an ORF, and what it does is uncertain. V lost 2 bases, J lost 0 bases, and 6 bases stayed unmatched. CDR3 length: 17 residues. This chain's CDR3 is CASSQQRTGGNQETQYF. DNA of the CDR3: TGCGCCAGCAGTCAACAAAGGACAGGGGGTAACCAAGAGACCCAGTACTTC.

This clone showed up just once. The V gene is TRBV5-6, the J gene TRBJ2-7, with D uncertain. Germline-derived CDR1 and CDR2 are SGHDT and YYEEEE. The germline V and J ends were trimmed by 2 bases and 2 bases, with 8 bases remaining between them. The CDR3 length is 13 residues. The CDR3 DNA sequence: TGTGCCAGCAGCTTAGGCACTACCTACGAGCAGTACTTC. This codes for CASSLGTTYEQYF.

For this clone: The same CDR3 is also encoded by other DNA sequences in this sample. The chain uses TRBV7-9 and TRBJ1-1; a possible D gene is TRBD1 (5 bases). Looked up from germline, CDR1 is SEHNR and CDR2 is FQNEAQ (reference sequence). This CDR3 spans 13 amino acids. Trimming removed 4 bases from V and 1 base from J, with 7 bases in between. As DNA, the CDR3 is TGTGCCAGCAGCTCCCAGGGGAACACTGAAGCTTTCTTT. Translating it yields CASSSQGNTEAFF.

V usage is TRBV7-2 and J usage is TRBJ1-4, with 9 bases that match TRBD1. CDR1 and CDR2 (germline): SGHTA, FQGNSA. V shed 4 bases, J shed 7 bases, and the junction held 7 bases outside the gene matches. The CDR3 contains 15 residues. The CDR3, as DNA: TGTGCCAGCAGCTCTGACAGGGGGTTTACTGAAAAACTGTTTTTT. Translating it yields CASSSDRGFTEKLFF.

This clone was found a few times. The genes are TRBV11-2 and TRBJ2-1; D possibly corresponds to TRBD2 (6 bases). Germline values: CDR1 SGHAT, CDR2 FQNNGV. The CDR3 contains 16 residues. Trimming pared 1 base from V and 1 base from J, leaving 11 bases between. The CDR3 sequence is CASSLVSGASYNEQFF. The CDR3 DNA sequence: TGTGCCAGCAGCTTAGTATCGGGAGCTTCCTACAATGAGCAGTTCTTC.

This clone was observed once. The chain combines TRBV5-4 with TRBJ2-5, with D unclear. The CDR3 spans 13 residues. Trimming took 2 bases from V and 1 from J, leaving 6 bases between them. From germline, CDR1 is SGHNT and CDR2 YYREEE (reference sequence). CDR3 sequence reads: CASSLALQETQYF. The CDR3 DNA reads as TGTGCCAGCAGCTTAGCCCTCCAAGAGACCCAGTACTTC.

This clone was counted a single time. The chain couples TRBV28 to TRBJ2-4, with D perhaps matching TRBD1 (6 bases). Looked up from germline, CDR1 is MDHEN and CDR2 is SYDVKM. The V end lost 5 bases, the J end lost 4 bases, and 15 bases lay between the germline ends. The CDR3 is 15 amino acids. The CDR3 spells CASSLPTGIKNIQYF. The CDR3 region has the DNA TGTGCCAGCAGTCTCCCGACAGGAATTAAAAACATTCAGTACTTC.

This chain joins TRBV28 and TRBJ2-7; tentatively, D is TRBD2 (7 bases). V lost 2 bases to trimming and J lost 2 bases, with 10 bases between them. CDR3 length: 14 residues. Per the germline V gene, CDR1 is MDHEN and CDR2 is SYDVKM. The CDR3 is CASSLGGAAYEQYF. The DNA of the CDR3 is TGTGCCAGCAGTTTAGGGGGGGCGGCCTACGAGCAGTACTTC.

The chain combines TRBV7-6 with TRBJ2-3; 10 nucleotides agree with TRBD1. V lost 5 bases to trimming and J lost 8 bases; unmatched junction nucleotides: 7. CDR3 length: 14 amino acids. The V gene's germline CDR1 is SGHVS and CDR2 FNYEAQ. The CDR3 nucleotides read TGTGCCAGCAGCCCGGGACAGGGGTCCGGTACGCAGTATTTT. It is translated as CASSPGQGSGTQYF.

The chain employs TRBV9 and TRBJ2-2; 12 positions agree with TRBD2. This CDR3 region has 17 residues. Germline assignment: CDR1 SGDLS and CDR2 YYNGEE. The V and J ends lost 5 bases and 5 bases, in that order; junction bases with no gene match: 10. CDR3: CASSAPGLAGGTGELFF. In nucleotides, the CDR3 is TGTGCCAGCAGTGCTCCGGGACTAGCGGGTGGTACCGGGGAGCTGTTTTTT. Using reference TRBV9 and TRBJ2-2 for the parts outside the CDR3, the full variable domain is DSGVTQTPKHLITATGQRVTLRCSPRSGDLSVYWYQQSLDQGLQFLIQYYNGEERAKGNILERFSAQQFPDLHSELNLSSLELGDSALYFCASSAPGLAGGTGELFFGEGSRLTVL.

The chain uses TRBV20-1 and TRBJ2-7; a weak D match, TRBD1 (6 bases). The germline V gene has CDR1 DFQATT and CDR2 SNEGSKA (reference sequence). This CDR3 has 11 residues. V shed 5 bases and J shed 3 bases, with 8 bases lying between them. This chain's CDR3 is CSAYRDYEQYF. The CDR3 DNA follows: TGCAGTGCTTACAGGGACTACGAGCAGTACTTC.